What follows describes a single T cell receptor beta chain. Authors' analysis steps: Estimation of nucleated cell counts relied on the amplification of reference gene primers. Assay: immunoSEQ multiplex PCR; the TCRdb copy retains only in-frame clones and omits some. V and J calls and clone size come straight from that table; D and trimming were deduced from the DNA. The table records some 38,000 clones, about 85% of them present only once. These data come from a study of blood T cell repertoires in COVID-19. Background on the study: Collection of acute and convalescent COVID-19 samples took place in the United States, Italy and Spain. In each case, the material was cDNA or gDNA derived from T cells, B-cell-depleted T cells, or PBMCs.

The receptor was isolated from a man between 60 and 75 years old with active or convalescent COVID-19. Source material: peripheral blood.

In DNA, the CDR3 is TGTGCCAGCAGCCCTCTTATCGGGACTGGAAACACCATATATTTT. It specifies CASSPLIGTGNTIYF. The chain is built from TRBV14 and TRBJ1-3; D ambiguous. From germline, CDR1 is SGHDN and CDR2 FVKESK. V was shortened by 4 bases and J by 2 bases, with 12 bases between the two germline ends. The CDR3 loop spans 15 amino acids. The full variable domain, its missing parts supplied by reference TRBV14 and TRBJ1-3, is EAGVTQFPSHSVIEKGQTVTLRCDPISGHDNLYWYRRVMGKEIKFLLHFVKESKQDESGMPNNRFLAERTGGTYSTLKVQPAELEDSGVYFCASSPLIGTGNTIYFGEGSWLTVV.